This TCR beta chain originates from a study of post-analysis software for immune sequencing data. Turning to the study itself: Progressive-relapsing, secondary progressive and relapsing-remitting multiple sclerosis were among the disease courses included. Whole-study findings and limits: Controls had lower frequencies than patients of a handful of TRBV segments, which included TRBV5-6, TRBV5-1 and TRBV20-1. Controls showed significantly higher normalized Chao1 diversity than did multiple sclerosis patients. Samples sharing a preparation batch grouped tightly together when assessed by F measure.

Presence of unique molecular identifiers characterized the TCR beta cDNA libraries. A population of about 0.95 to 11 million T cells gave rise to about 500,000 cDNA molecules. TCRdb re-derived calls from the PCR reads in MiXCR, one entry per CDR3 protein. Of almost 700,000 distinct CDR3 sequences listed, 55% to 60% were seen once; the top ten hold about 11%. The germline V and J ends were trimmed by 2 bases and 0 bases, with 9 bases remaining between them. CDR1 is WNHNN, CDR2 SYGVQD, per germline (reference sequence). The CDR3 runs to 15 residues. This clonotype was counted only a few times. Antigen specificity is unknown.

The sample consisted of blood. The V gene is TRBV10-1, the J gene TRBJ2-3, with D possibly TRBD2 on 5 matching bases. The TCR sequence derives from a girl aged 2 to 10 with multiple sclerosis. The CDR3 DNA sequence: TGCGCCAGCAGTGAGACTAGGGCAAGCACAGATACGCAGTATTTT. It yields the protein CASSETRASTDTQYF.